This T cell receptor (beta chain) was sequenced for a study of shared clonotypes between healthy human individuals. About the study: Used for every donor were three CD4 naive, three CD4 memory, two CD8 naive and one CD8 memory plate.

Study outcomes and limitations: Among a handful of donors, roughly 5.5% of naive CD4 clonotypes were found in common. Memory subsets generally showed lower estimated richness than naive subsets.

Remarks on this clone: Its antigen is not known.

The CDR3 loop spans 15 amino acids. In germline, CDR1 is MNHEY, CDR2 SVGAGI. V gave up 5 bases and J gave up 1 base, with 14 bases separating them. In replicate PCRs of sorted subsets, roughly 200 ng DNA, about 29,000 T cell genomes, was used. TCRdb's table, derived via immunoSEQ multiplex PCR, lists solely in-frame clones and lacks some. The sample carries approximately 2,000,000 clones, 85% to 95% recorded once. The specimen sequenced was naive CD4+ T cells from PBMCs. Documented subset: CD45RA+ positively selected. This sequence joins TRBV6-5 and TRBJ1-1; D ambiguous. The clonotype comes from a man in his late teens or twenties in good health. Some clones in this sample may be carry-over from other donors' samples. The CDR3 loop is CASSLTRSPNTEAFF. In DNA form, the CDR3 reads TGTGCCAGCAGTCTGACACGATCTCCGAACACTGAAGCTTTCTTT.